This T cell receptor beta chain was captured by sequencing in a study of beta chain features in type 1 diabetes. Whole-study results and caveats: VDJ junctions from type 1 diabetes patients carried fewer insertions and larger deletions.

Sort purity for all populations was recorded as exceeding 98%. This clone was seen more than once but under ten times. Antigen: not known. All of the isolated RNA was reverse transcribed, so expressed TCRB transcripts were sequenced. Libraries were prepared by immunoSEQ multiplex PCR; TCRdb keeps only in-frame clonotypes and omits some of them. The sample has hundreds of thousands of clones; roughly 15% are singletons. The V and J ends lost 3 bases and 11 bases respectively, with 16 bases between them. Germline lookup yields CDR1 KGHSH and CDR2 LQKENI. The CDR3 has 13 amino acids. The rearrangement links TRBV18 to TRBJ1-1, with D unclear. This TCR was recovered from a man aged 25-45 years in good health. Input material: central memory CD4+ T cells from blood. The CDR3 DNA is TGTGCCAGCTCACCGGACGGCGGTCTGACTGCTTTCTTT. It encodes CASSPDGGLTAFF.